Here is one TCR beta chain with its context. The antigen is not known. Other DNA sequences from this sample encode an identical CDR3 as well. The data derive from a study of cytomegalovirus exposure and HLA in healthy donors. Study outcomes and limitations: What a later analysis showed was that several of the most significant clusters appeared linked to common viral pathogens. Researchers reported from a later analysis that most CMV-associated TCR beta chains appeared HLA-restricted. HLA allele associations emerged for some 16,000 TCR beta sequences in a later analysis, at 0.05 false discovery rate.

This CDR3 is built from 14 residues. CDR1 SGDLS and CDR2 YYNGEE come from the germline V gene. V was shortened by 2 bases and J by 2 bases, with 11 bases between the two germline ends. With 60 Vbeta and 13 Jbeta primers, the PCR was carried out. Sequencing used immunoSEQ multiplex PCR; TCRdb keeps in-frame clones, though not all of them. The data contain under 200,000 clones, 82% of them singletons. Sequencing was performed on PBMCs. The chain recombines TRBV9 with TRBJ2-7, with D perhaps matching TRBD2 (7 bases). This clonotype was obtained from a girl under 18 in good health and CMV-seropositive. Here the CDR3 DNA reads TGTGCCAGCAGCGTGGGGGGGCTCCCCTACGAGCAGTACTTC. Amino acid sequence: CASSVGGLPYEQYF.